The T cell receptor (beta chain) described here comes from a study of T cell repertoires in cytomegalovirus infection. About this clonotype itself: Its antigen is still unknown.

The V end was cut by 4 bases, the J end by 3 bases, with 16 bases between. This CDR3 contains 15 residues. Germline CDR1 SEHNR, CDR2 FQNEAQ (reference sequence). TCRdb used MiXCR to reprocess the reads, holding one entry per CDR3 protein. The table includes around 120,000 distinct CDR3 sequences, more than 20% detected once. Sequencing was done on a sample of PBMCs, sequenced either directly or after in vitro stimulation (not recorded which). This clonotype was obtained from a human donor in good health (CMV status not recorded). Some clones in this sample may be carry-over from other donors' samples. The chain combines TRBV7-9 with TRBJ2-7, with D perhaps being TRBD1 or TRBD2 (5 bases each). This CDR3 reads CASSSGRERNYEQYF. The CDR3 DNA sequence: TGTGCCAGCAGCTCGGGACGGGAAAGGAACTACGAGCAGTACTTC.